Below, one T cell receptor (beta chain) is given with its context. This sequence may be a read error, since a much larger clone differs from it by one base. These data are taken from a study of Graves' ophthalmopathy and Graves' hyperthyroidism. At the level of the study: Before any treatment was given, at initial diagnosis, peripheral blood was collected.

TCR beta CDR3 regions were amplified from RNA transcripts. A first-round RT-PCR used HTBI primers, followed by a second-round multiplex PCR. TCRdb re-analysed the multiplex PCR reads in MiXCR, keeping a single row per CDR3 protein. Here the sample spans around 470,000 distinct CDR3 sequences, around 14% being singletons. The specimen sequenced was blood. The sequence was obtained from a woman younger than 45 with Graves' ophthalmopathy.

The CDR3: CASSLPGGRQGTQYF. Written as DNA, the CDR3 is TGTGCCAGCAGCTTACCAGGAGGGCGGCAAGGGACCCAGTACTTC. This chain connects TRBV11-2 to TRBJ2-5, with a possible D match to TRBD2 (6 bases). The CDR3 extends over 15 amino acids. Germline values: CDR1 SGHAT, CDR2 FQNNGV.